This entry concerns a single T cell receptor (beta chain). The entry originates in a study of T cells in Graves' hyperthyroidism and ophthalmopathy. TCR beta CDR3 regions were amplified from RNA. The HTBI set primed first-round TCR CDR3 RT-PCR. Each CDR3 protein is one row after TCRdb ran MiXCR on the multiplex PCR reads. The sample lists nearly 600,000 distinct CDR3 sequences, 13% to 15% occurring once. A NOSPECS grade of at least 4, a Clinical Activity Score of at least 3 and duration under 3 months were recorded in ophthalmopathy patients. The CDR3 is made up of 14 amino acids. The V gene lost 0 bases and the J gene lost 6 bases, with 9 bases spanning the gap.

The chain uses TRBV12-3 or TRBV12-4 and TRBJ2-1; D is unresolved. The sample taken for sequencing was blood. The receptor was derived from a woman between 18 and 30 years old with Graves' ophthalmopathy. Here the CDR3 reads CASSLAGRSNEQFF. The CDR3, as DNA: TGTGCCAGCAGTTTAGCGGGTAGGAGCAATGAGCAGTTCTTC.